This T cell receptor (beta chain) is from a study of control samples from healthy donors and cancer patients. Germline loops: CDR1 LNHDA, CDR2 SQIVND (reference sequence). The V and J ends lost 4 bases and 5 bases, in that order; junction bases with no gene match: 8. This CDR3 comprises 14 residues. Clones were read by immunoSEQ multiplex PCR, and TCRdb kept only the in-frame ones, dropping some. Found here are 350,000 to 450,000 clones, roughly 90% of them singletons; the top ten hold more than 6%. Sequenced material: PBMCs. The chain has TRBV19 and TRBJ2-7, with TRBD2 matching 7 bases. The source is a middle-aged man with head and neck cancer. CDR3 sequence (DNA): TGTGCCAGTAGTACTACGGGGAGGGGAGACGAGCAGTACTTC. Its protein is CASSTTGRGDEQYF.